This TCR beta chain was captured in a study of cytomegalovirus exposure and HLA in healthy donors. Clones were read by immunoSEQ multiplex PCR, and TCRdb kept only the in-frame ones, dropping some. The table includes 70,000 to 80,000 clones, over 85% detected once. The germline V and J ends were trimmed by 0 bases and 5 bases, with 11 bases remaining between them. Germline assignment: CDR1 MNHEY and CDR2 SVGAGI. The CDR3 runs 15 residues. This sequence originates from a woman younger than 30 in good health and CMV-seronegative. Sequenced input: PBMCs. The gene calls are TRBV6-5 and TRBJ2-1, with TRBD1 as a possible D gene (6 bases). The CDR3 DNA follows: TGTGCCAGCAGTTACTCGTCACAGGGAAACAATGAGCAGTTCTTC. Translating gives CASSYSSQGNNEQFF.